The 18 T cell receptor beta chains in this list originate from one sample, sequenced in a study of beta chain features in type 1 diabetes. The entirety of the isolated RNA underwent reverse transcription, so expressed TCRB transcripts were sequenced. The assay was immunoSEQ multiplex PCR, and TCRdb's table has in-frame clones only and misses some. This sample has 300,000 to 350,000 clones, with 15% to 20% found just once. What was sequenced was naive CD4+ T cells from blood. These receptors originate from a woman aged 18 to 35 in good health.

The chain employs TRBV30 and TRBJ2-2, with D perhaps TRBD2 (5 bases). Trimming took off 0 bases at V and 1 base at J, with 9 bases between the two ends. Germline-derived CDR1 and CDR2 are GTSNPN and SVGIG (reference sequence). The CDR3 extends over 15 amino acids. CDR3: CAWSVRAVNTGELFF. The DNA of the CDR3 is TGTGCCTGGAGTGTCCGAGCGGTGAACACCGGGGAGCTGTTTTTT.

This clone showed up just once. The gene calls are TRBV5-6 and TRBJ2-7; D is undetermined. Looked up from germline, CDR1 is SGHDT and CDR2 is YYEEEE. CDR3 length: 13 residues. V lost 5 bases and J 5 bases, leaving 14 bases between the germline ends. The CDR3: CASRLISYHEQYF. The CDR3 DNA sequence: TGTGCCAGCAGACTGATAAGCTACCACGAGCAGTACTTC. Together with reference TRBV5-6 and TRBJ2-7, the CDR3 gives the full variable domain: DAGVTQSPTHLIKTRGQQVTLRCSPKSGHDTVSWYQQALGQGPQFIFQYYEEEERQRGNFPDRFSGHQFPNYSSELNVNALLLGDSALYLCASRLISYHEQYFGPGTRLTVT.

V and J are TRBV5-4 and TRBJ1-2; D not resolved. Trimming removed 3 bases at V and 2 bases at J, with 11 bases between. CDR1 SGHNT and CDR2 YYREEE come from the germline V gene (reference sequence). The CDR3 spans 14 residues. In DNA, the CDR3 is TGTGCCAGCAGCTCCCCATCTGGCAACTATGGCTACACCTTC. Protein sequence: CASSSPSGNYGYTF. Full variable domain (outside the CDR3, taken from reference TRBV5-4 and TRBJ1-2): ETGVTQSPTHLIKTRGQQVTLRCSSQSGHNTVSWYQQALGQGPQFIFQYYREEENGRGNFPPRFSGLQFPNYSSELNVNALELDDSALYLCASSSPSGNYGYTFGSGTRLTVV.

V usage is TRBV29-1 and J usage is TRBJ2-3, with a weak D call TRBD1 (6 bases). V was shortened by 6 bases and J by 2 bases, with 18 bases between the two germline ends. CDR1 and CDR2 (germline): SQVTM, ANQGSEA. CDR3 size: 15 residues. In DNA, the CDR3 is TGCAGCGTCCGGCGGACAGTGGATTTCACAGATACGCAGTATTTT. It yields the protein CSVRRTVDFTDTQYF.

The gene calls are TRBV7-9 and TRBJ2-1, with 7 positions matching TRBD1. Looked up from germline, CDR1 is SEHNR and CDR2 is FQNEAQ (reference sequence). The CDR3 sequence is 16 residues long. Germline trimming cut 6 bases from V and 3 bases from J; bases unmatched to any gene: 11. CDR3 loop: CASSATGALYYNEQFF. CDR3 coding DNA: TGTGCCAGCAGTGCAACAGGGGCATTATACTACAATGAGCAGTTCTTC.

This clone was counted only a few times. The rearrangement links TRBV7-9 to TRBJ1-1; 8 nucleotides align to TRBD1. V was clipped by 4 bases and J by 5 bases; unmatched bases: 6. Germline CDR1 is SEHNR and CDR2 is FQNEAQ (reference sequence). The CDR3 sequence is 14 residues long. The CDR3 loop reads CASSSRTGSTEAFF. CDR3 sequence (DNA): TGTGCCAGCAGCTCCAGGACAGGGAGTACTGAAGCTTTCTTT.

V and J are TRBV6-6 and TRBJ1-6, with TRBD1 identical over 9 bases. The CDR3 is made up of 15 amino acids. CDR1 is MNHNY and CDR2 is SVGAGI in the germline V gene (reference sequence). V lost 5 bases to trimming and J lost 4 bases; unmatched junction nucleotides: 3. CDR3 coding DNA: TGTGCCAGCAGTCGGGACAGGGTATATAATTCACCCCTCCACTTT. Translating it yields CASSRDRVYNSPLHF.

The sample holds a few counts of this clone. The rearrangement joins TRBV15 to TRBJ1-2; 8 nucleotides align to TRBD1. V shed 3 bases, J shed 4 bases, and the junction held 1 base outside the gene matches. The germline CDR1 and CDR2 sequences are LNHNV and YYDKDF (reference sequence). This CDR3 contains 13 residues. The CDR3 DNA follows: TGTGCCACCAGCAGTGGGACAGGCTATGGCTACACCTTC. This translates into CATSSGTGYGYTF.

The chain recombines TRBV4-1 with TRBJ2-5; D unresolved. In germline, CDR1 is MGHRA, CDR2 YSYEKL. V gave up 6 bases and J gave up 5 bases, with 13 bases separating them. This CDR3 is 13 amino acids long. The CDR3 DNA reads as TGCGCCAGCAGTGCTGTACTGCGGGAGACCCAGTACTTC. Protein sequence: CASSAVLRETQYF.

This clone came up a few times. The chain uses TRBV30 and TRBJ2-3; 8 bases are a match to TRBD2. The CDR3 covers 14 residues. Germline assignment: CDR1 GTSNPN and CDR2 SVGIG (reference sequence). CDR3 nucleotide sequence: TGTGCTTCCGGTCGGGGGGGCGGCACAGATACGCAGTATTTT. Translated, it gives CASGRGGGTDTQYF.

The chain couples TRBV29-1 to TRBJ1-1; D may be TRBD1 (5 bases). V was pared by 3 bases and J by 0 bases, with 8 bases between. Per the germline V gene, CDR1 is SQVTM and CDR2 is ANQGSEA. CDR3 size: 13 residues. The CDR3 bases are TGCAGCGTTGATGACAGCCTGAACACTGAAGCTTTCTTT. Amino acid sequence: CSVDDSLNTEAFF.

The CDR3 nucleotides read TGTGCCAGCAGCGTAAACACTGAAGCTTTCTTT. Translated, it gives CASSVNTEAFF. V usage is TRBV5-6 and J usage is TRBJ1-1; unclear D gene. V lost 4 bases to trimming and J lost 2 bases, with 3 bases between them. There are 11 residues in the CDR3. Germline V gene sequence: CDR1 SGHDT, CDR2 YYEEEE.

The J gene is TRBJ2-5, the V gene TRBV19, with 7 bases matching TRBD1. CDR1 is LNHDA and CDR2 is SQIVND in the germline V gene (reference sequence). J was trimmed by 5 bases and V by 5 bases; bases with no gene match: 11. The CDR3 extends over 15 amino acids. The CDR3 DNA reads TGTGCCAGTAGTCCGAACGGACAGGAAGCGGAGACCCAGTACTTC. This gives the protein CASSPNGQEAETQYF.

There are a few counts of this clone. The J gene is TRBJ1-1, the V gene TRBV5-1; unclear D gene. Trimming pared 0 bases from V and 6 bases from J, leaving 12 bases between. Germline V CDR1 and CDR2: SGHRS, YFSETQ. The CDR3 is made up of 14 amino acids. CDR3: CASSLDPSLAEAFF. As DNA, the CDR3 is TGCGCCAGCAGCTTGGACCCAAGCCTGGCTGAAGCTTTCTTT.

This clone was recorded a few times. This chain links TRBV19 with TRBJ2-2; D is perhaps TRBD2 (6 bases). In germline, CDR1 is LNHDA, CDR2 SQIVND (reference sequence). V was shortened by 7 bases and J by 3 bases, with 9 bases between the two germline ends. The CDR3 has 13 residues. CDR3 protein: CASTRDYTGELFF. CDR3 DNA: TGTGCCAGTACTAGGGACTACACCGGGGAGCTGTTTTTT.

Only a few counts were recorded for this clone. The chain recombines TRBV9 with TRBJ2-3, with 7 bases fitting TRBD2. The CDR3 covers 15 residues. Trimming took 4 bases from V and 1 from J; bases not matched to a gene: 6. Germline V CDR1 and CDR2: SGDLS, YYNGEE. CDR3 sequence (DNA): TGTGCCAGCAGCTTTCGGGGGGAGGGCACAGATACGCAGTATTTT. Amino acid sequence: CASSFRGEGTDTQYF.

The V gene is TRBV9, the J gene TRBJ2-1; TRBD2 matches at 12 bases. V was clipped by 3 bases and J by 7 bases; unmatched bases: 5. CDR3 length equals 15 residues. Germline V gene data show CDR1 as SGDLS and CDR2 as YYNGEE. This CDR3 reads CASSATSGRGNEQFF. The CDR3 DNA is TGTGCCAGCAGCGCGACTAGCGGGAGAGGTAATGAGCAGTTCTTC.

This clone was detected only a few times. The gene calls are TRBV11-2 and TRBJ2-5; D might be TRBD2 (6 bases). This CDR3 has 14 amino acids. V dropped 2 bases and J dropped 5 bases, with 12 bases sitting between them. Germline CDR1 and CDR2: SGHAT and FQNNGV. The CDR3 is CASSLMRAGETQYF. The CDR3 coding sequence is TGTGCCAGCAGCTTAATGCGGGCGGGGGAGACCCAGTACTTC.